This T cell receptor beta chain was sequenced during a study of cytomegalovirus exposure and HLA in healthy donors. Study-wide results and limits: With DRB1 most and HLA-C fewest, TCR association rates differed between HLA loci in a later analysis. Association with HLA alleles at 0.05 false discovery rate was found for 15,000 or so TCR beta sequences in a later analysis.

The PCR used 60 Vbeta and 13 Jbeta primers. Method: immunoSEQ multiplex PCR; TCRdb's copy keeps in-frame clones and lacks some. The sample records 150,000 or so clones, approximately 81% being singletons. About this clone itself: Its target is unknown.

The V and J ends lost 5 bases and 5 bases respectively, with 9 bases between them. This CDR3 is built from 12 residues. From germline, CDR1 is ENHRY and CDR2 SYGVKD. The chain links TRBV10-3 to TRBJ1-2, with D unclear. The sequencing input was PBMCs. This sequence was found in a woman aged 18-30 years in good health and CMV-seronegative. CDR3 region: CAISPTGYGYTF. Written as DNA, the CDR3 is TGTGCCATCAGTCCGACGGGGTATGGCTACACCTTC.